This T cell receptor beta chain was retrieved from a study of technical replicates of blood from a handful of donors. Repertoires were generated with immunoSEQ multiplex PCR, while TCRdb's copy carries only in-frame clones and drops some. The profile covers approximately 75,000 clones, with approximately 95% appearing a single time and under 0.4% taken by the ten largest. The CDR3 runs 14 residues. Trimming cost V 0 bases and J 5 bases, with 11 bases left between them. The V gene's germline CDR1 is SGHVS and CDR2 FNYEAQ. Sequenced: T cells isolated from PBMCs. This receptor was obtained from a human donor in good health. V is TRBV7-6 and J is TRBJ2-7; D might be TRBD2 (6 bases). CDR3: CASSLAGGEDEQYF. The CDR3 DNA sequence: TGTGCCAGCAGCTTAGCCGGCGGGGAGGACGAGCAGTACTTC.